This T cell receptor (beta chain) was sequenced during a study of blood T cell repertoires in COVID-19 (dated by TCRdb to 2018 to 2021). A note on the overall study: Collaborator samples came from the United States, Italy and Spain and covered acute and convalescent phases of COVID-19. The repertoires were released in a freely available public database intended as a resource for research on the immune response to SARS-CoV-2. Where available, HLA class I and class II types were obtained from metadata supplied by the sample provider rather than from assay-based typing. The prospective study material was composed of cDNA or gDNA derived from T cells, B-cell-depleted T cells, or PBMCs. The dataset comprised deeply sampled blood TCRbeta repertoires from subjects exposed to, actively infected with, or recovered from COVID-19. The samples were drawn from the first 160 participants of the ongoing ImmuneRACE study and from 1,254 subjects provided by 6 global collaborators. Sample metadata almost always included a de-identified subject ID, COVID-19 status, age in years and sex. The research as a whole found: Clinical and demographic metadata were provided uncurated, with the amount varying by source and participant.

Whole blood was collected in K2EDTA tubes by collaborating institutions according to the institutions' own protocols. For TCRbeta analysis, collaborators shipped samples in one of three forms: frozen whole blood, isolated PBMCs, or DNA extracted from either of those sample types. The immunoSEQ Assay, a bias-controlled multiplex PCR, was used to amplify TCRbeta CDR3 regions from genomic DNA. For the original study's pipeline: Within the assay, amplification of reference gene primers was used to estimate how many nucleated cells each sample contained. To quantify the absolute abundance of each unique TCRbeta CDR3 rearrangement, sequence reads were collapsed and filtered. Productive Simpson clonality was computed per sample as the square root of Simpson's diversity index over productive rearrangements. The table comes from immuneACCESS by way of TCRdb, which keeps in-frame sequences with V and J called. Part of the clones is missing from these tables; in studies checked, under half for an unresolved V gene and the rest for unknown reasons. That table furnishes V, J and clone size, whereas the DNA furnished D and trimming. This sample is represented by around 56,000 clones; 80% of them were singletons. Over 5.5% of the sample is held by the ten biggest clonotypes.

This clone was seen a single time. Its antigen target is currently unknown. No base qualities exist here, and no much larger clone lies one base off it. Based on the germline V gene, the CDR1 and CDR2 sequences are ENHRY and SYGVKD. Inclusive of the bounding cysteine and phenylalanine, the CDR3 is 12 residues long. Only CDR3 DNA is held: 36 bases, read in frame from base 1. Cut back by 10 bases and 1 base, the V and J ends lie 11 bases apart. This TCR was sampled from a man aged 60-69 years with acute or convalescent COVID-19. Source material: peripheral blood. The sequence links TRBV10-3 to TRBJ2-7; TRBD1 is a weak D gene call, 6 bases matching. The CDR3 sequence is CASSRGSYEQYF. At the DNA level, the sequence is TGTGCCAGCAGCAGGGGTTCCTACGAGCAGTACTTC.